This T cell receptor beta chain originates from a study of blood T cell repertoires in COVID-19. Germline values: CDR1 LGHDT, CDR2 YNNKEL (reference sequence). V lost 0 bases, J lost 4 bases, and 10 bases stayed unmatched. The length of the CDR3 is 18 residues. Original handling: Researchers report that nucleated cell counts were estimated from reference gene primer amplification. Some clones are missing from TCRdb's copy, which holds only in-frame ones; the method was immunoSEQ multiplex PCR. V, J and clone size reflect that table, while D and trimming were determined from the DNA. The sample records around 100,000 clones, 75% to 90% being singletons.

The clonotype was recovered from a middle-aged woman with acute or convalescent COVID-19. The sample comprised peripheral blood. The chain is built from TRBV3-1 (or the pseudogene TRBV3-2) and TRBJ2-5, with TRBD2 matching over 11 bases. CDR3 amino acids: CASSQELAGGYQIETQYF. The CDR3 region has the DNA TGTGCCAGCAGCCAAGAGTTAGCGGGGGGGTATCAGATAGAGACCCAGTACTTC.